What follows are 2 T cell receptor beta chains derived from one specimen sequenced in a study of T cell clonality in common variable immunodeficiency. Clones were sequenced by immunoSEQ multiplex PCR, and TCRdb holds only the in-frame ones, with some missing. Found here are roughly 40,000 clones, no singletons; the ten largest cover about 3%. Sequencing used peripheral blood mononuclear cells. These receptors were collected from a person aged 18 to 75 in good health.

This clone was counted many times. Coverage ceases 3 residues before the CDR3 finishes, and the germline J gene fills in the end. This rearrangement joins TRBV20-1 to TRBJ1-3, with a possible D match to TRBD1 (6 bases). Trimming removed 6 bases from V and 4 bases from J, with 13 bases in between. Germline assignment: CDR1 DFQATT and CDR2 SNEGSKA (reference sequence). The CDR3 spans 13 residues. The CDR3 is CSARKTGGNTIYF. Incomplete CDR3 DNA: TGCAGTGCCAGGAAGACAGGAGGAAACACC.

This clone has a handful of counts. The junction does not match germline at one end; this may be a read error. Coverage ceases 3 residues before the CDR3 finishes, and the germline J gene fills in the end. The genes are TRBV7-7 and TRBJ2-7; D gene unclear. Germline CDR1 and CDR2: SSHAT and FNYEAQ (reference sequence). The CDR3 sequence is 14 residues long. The CDR3 DNA, read in part, is TGTGCTAGCAGCCCCCGGCCTGACACTGGCGAG. Translated: CASSPRPDTGE. The full CDR3 protein reads CASSPRPDTGEQYF.